This T cell receptor beta chain appears in the sequencing data of a study of shared clonotypes between healthy human individuals. Study-wide results and caveats: Researchers sampled blood only, noting tissue repertoires likely differ. Represented diversity, genetic and exposure-history alike, was limited by few donors.

TCRdb keeps only in-frame clones here, not all; method: immunoSEQ multiplex PCR. The table shows roughly 2.1 million clones, with around 93% occurring only once. The CDR3 has 16 amino acids. V lost 5 bases to trimming and J lost 0 bases, with 13 bases between them. Germline CDR1 reads MDHEN; CDR2 reads SYDVKM. On this clone itself: Its antigen is not known.

Naive CD8 cells lacked CD45RO and underwent positive selection for CCR7, leaving out terminally differentiated effector memory CD45RA+ cells. Recent vaccinations or acute infections were absent in the healthy HIV-negative adult donors. Each donor was a Caucasian adult residing in Nashville, Tennessee. The sequencing input was naive CD8+ T cells from PBMCs. The receptor was isolated from a man in his late teens or twenties in good health. Some clones in this sample may be carry-over from other donors' samples. The chain links TRBV28 to TRBJ2-2; TRBD1 might be the D (6 bases). The CDR3 reads CASSLRDIANTGELFF. The CDR3 nucleotides are TGTGCCAGCAGTCTCCGGGACATTGCGAACACCGGGGAGCTGTTTTTT.